The 25 T cell receptor beta chains reported below all come from one sample, sequenced in a study of blood T cells in healthy people across ages. A second PCR of 7 to 11 cycles used a sample-barcoded 5' primer and a J-beta primer mix. TCRdb itself ran the 5' RACE reads through MiXCR, one entry per CDR3 protein. The sample gives just under 550,000 distinct CDR3 sequences, less than 25% of which show up once; under 9% is in the top ten. These records were also assigned to another study, of T cells of mothers and their children.

Specimen: blood. These receptor sequences come from a boy aged 5-17 years in good health.

This clonotype was found a few times. V usage is TRBV11-2 and J usage is TRBJ1-1, with unresolved D. Germline CDR1 reads SGHAT; CDR2 reads FQNNGV. The length of the CDR3 is 15 residues. V gave up 0 bases and J gave up 2 bases, with 10 bases separating them. The CDR3 loop is CASSLDLGFNTEAFF. In nucleotides, the CDR3 is TGTGCCAGCAGCTTAGATCTGGGTTTCAACACTGAAGCTTTCTTT.

This clonotype was observed a handful of times. This sequence joins TRBV21-1 and TRBJ2-7; the table assigns TRBD1, which was not confirmed against the DNA. TRBV21-1 is labeled a pseudogene. There are 14 residues in the CDR3. CDR3 bases: TGTGCCAGCCCAGAGGGGGCGCTTCCCTACGAGCAGTACTTC. Translation gives CASPEGALPYEQYF.

V and J are TRBV6-2 or TRBV6-3 and TRBJ1-4, with unresolved D. V shed 6 bases and J shed 5 bases, with 7 bases lying between them. The CDR3 consists of 12 residues. The V gene's germline CDR1 is MNHEY and CDR2 SVGEGT. DNA for the CDR3: TGTGCCAGCAGGTCCAAAAATGAAAAACTGTTTTTT. Amino acids: CASRSKNEKLFF.

Of note for this clonotype: Germline is not matched at one junction end, which may reflect a read error. This chain joins TRBV4-1 and TRBJ2-3, with TRBD2 identical over 12 bases. From germline, CDR1 is MGHRA and CDR2 YSYEKL. The CDR3 has 18 residues. In DNA form, the CDR3 reads TGCGCCAGCCGCCAAGATCCGACTAGCGGGGGAAGCACAGATACGCAGTATTTT. Residues: CASRQDPTSGGSTDTQYF.

This clonotype came up many times. V and J are TRBV7-2 and TRBJ2-3; 12 nucleotides agree with TRBD2. V lost 4 bases to trimming and J lost 5 bases; unmatched junction nucleotides: 7. CDR1 and CDR2 from the germline V gene are SGHTA and FQGNSA. The CDR3 extends over 16 amino acids. The CDR3 DNA reads TGTGCCAGCAGCTCCCGGACTAGCGGGATAATAGATACGCAGTATTTT. Its translation is CASSSRTSGIIDTQYF.

This clonotype was seen a few times. V is TRBV7-3 and J is TRBJ2-7, with a weak D call TRBD2 (5 bases). CDR3 size: 13 residues. The germline V gene has CDR1 SGHTA and CDR2 FQGTGA. The V end lost 8 bases, the J end lost 2 bases, and 13 bases lay between the germline ends. Written as DNA, the CDR3 is TGTGCCAGCGGAATAGCCGGGACCTACGAGCAGTACTTC. This encodes CASGIAGTYEQYF.

The V gene is TRBV6-5, the J gene TRBJ1-4, with D unclear. Trimming removed 2 bases at V and 0 bases at J, with 7 bases between. This CDR3 has 15 residues. The germline V gene encodes CDR1 MNHEY and CDR2 SVGAGI. CDR3 loop: CASSYDATTNEKLFF. In nucleotides, the CDR3 is TGTGCCAGCAGTTACGACGCGACAACTAATGAAAAACTGTTTTTT.

This chain joins TRBV27 and TRBJ2-5; 10 bases align to TRBD1. The J call could be wrong; TRBJ2-7 is a better fit for the DNA end. The CDR3 loop spans 18 amino acids. The germline CDR1 and CDR2 sequences are MNHEY and SMNVEV (reference sequence). The CDR3 protein is CAWRDRDRGSLNTYEQYF. The CDR3 DNA is TGTGCCTGGCGAGACCGGGACAGGGGCTCCTTGAATACCTACGAGCAGTACTTC.

This clonotype was observed a few times. This chain's CDR3 is CASSYSNGGSEDTQYF. The CDR3 DNA reads TGTGCCAGCAGTTACTCGAACGGCGGCAGCGAAGATACGCAGTATTTT. The chain employs TRBV6-5 and TRBJ2-3; no clear D gene. V lost 0 bases and J 5 bases, leaving 15 bases between the germline ends. The CDR3 consists of 16 residues. Per the germline V gene, CDR1 is MNHEY and CDR2 is SVGAGI.

This clonotype was seen only a few times. The rearrangement links TRBV4-3 to TRBJ2-1; 11 bases map to TRBD2. CDR1 and CDR2 from the germline V gene are LGHNA and YSLEER. The ends lost 0 bases at V and 8 bases at J; junction bases unmatched: 6. The CDR3 totals 16 residues. CDR3 coding DNA: TGCGCCAGCAGCCAAGATACTAGCGGGAGTAGGTATGAGCAGTTCTTC. It encodes CASSQDTSGSRYEQFF.

This clonotype was observed a few times. DNA of the CDR3: TGCGCCAGCAGCTTGGGACAGGGGGCGCTGGATGAGCAGTTCTTC. It translates to CASSLGQGALDEQFF. This chain joins TRBV5-1 and TRBJ2-1, with TRBD1 matching over 10 bases. Per germline, CDR1 SGHRS and CDR2 YFSETQ. J gave up 8 bases and V 0 bases, and 5 bases lay outside the gene matches. This CDR3 region has 15 residues.

The chain is built from TRBV29-1 and TRBJ1-2; D might be TRBD1 (6 bases). CDR3 length: 14 residues. Per germline, CDR1 SQVTM and CDR2 ANQGSEA. V lost 6 bases, J lost 4 bases, and 18 bases lay in between. The CDR3 loop is CSVRQVPPTYGYTF. The CDR3 DNA follows: TGCAGCGTCCGACAGGTGCCTCCTACCTATGGCTACACCTTC.

This clonotype was observed a few times. This chain links TRBV7-2 with TRBJ2-1; D possibly corresponds to TRBD2 (6 bases). Germline V gene sequence: CDR1 SGHTA, CDR2 FQGNSA. Trimming removed 1 base from V and 7 bases from J, with 8 bases in between. The CDR3 runs 13 residues. CDR3 in amino acids: CASSLVLANEQFF. The CDR3 DNA sequence: TGTGCCAGCAGCTTAGTCCTAGCGAATGAGCAGTTCTTC.

This chain links TRBV6-5 with TRBJ2-5; the match to TRBD2 covers 12 bases. This CDR3 spans 17 amino acids. Trimming at V came to 1 base and at J to 5 bases, leaving 8 bases not matched to a gene. Germline V gene lookup returns CDR1 MNHEY and CDR2 SVGAGI. The CDR3 DNA follows: TGTGCCAGCAGTTACTATCAGACTAGCGGGGGTACGGAGACCCAGTACTTC. It specifies CASSYYQTSGGTETQYF.

This clonotype showed up just a few times. The rearrangement uses TRBV7-2 and TRBJ1-2; D may be TRBD1 (6 bases). The V end lost 1 base, the J end lost 7 bases, and 19 bases lay between the germline ends. CDR1 SGHTA and CDR2 FQGNSA come from the germline V gene. The length of the CDR3 is 16 residues. The CDR3 DNA reads as TGTGCCAGCAGCTTAGGGGGCGGGACACCCCGGTTTGGCTACACCTTC. Amino acids: CASSLGGGTPRFGYTF.

In nucleotides, the CDR3 is TGTGCCAGCAGCCAACTGACAGGGAACACTGAAGCTTTCTTT. Translation gives CASSQLTGNTEAFF. The gene calls are TRBV3-1 and TRBJ1-1; D is perhaps TRBD1 (6 bases). Germline V gives CDR1 LGHDT, CDR2 YNNKEL (reference sequence). V was shortened by 2 bases and J by 1 base, with 8 bases between the two germline ends. The CDR3 totals 14 residues.

This clonotype was detected a few times. J is TRBJ2-5 and V is TRBV20-1, with D uncertain. This CDR3 spans 12 amino acids. The germline gives CDR1 DFQATT, CDR2 SNEGSKA (reference sequence). V was clipped by 2 bases and J by 5 bases, with 9 bases between them. The CDR3 region is CSARPGWETQYF. Here the CDR3 DNA reads TGCAGTGCTAGACCGGGCTGGGAGACCCAGTACTTC.

The genes are TRBV6-5 and TRBJ1-2; a possible D gene is TRBD1 (6 bases). CDR3 size: 15 residues. The germline gives CDR1 MNHEY, CDR2 SVGAGI. V dropped 5 bases and J dropped 4 bases, with 17 bases sitting between them. CDR3 sequence: CASSRTAHNLYGYTF. CDR3 bases: TGTGCCAGCAGTAGGACAGCCCATAACCTCTATGGCTACACCTTC.

V usage is TRBV20-1 and J usage is TRBJ2-3, with TRBD2 matching 9 bases. The CDR3 totals 15 residues. Per germline, CDR1 DFQATT and CDR2 SNEGSKA (reference sequence). V shed 3 bases, J shed 5 bases, and the junction held 9 bases outside the gene matches. The chain's CDR3 is CSARNAGGPGDTQYF. Written as DNA, the CDR3 is TGCAGTGCTAGGAACGCGGGAGGGCCGGGAGATACGCAGTATTTT.

The J gene is TRBJ2-4, the V gene TRBV20-1, with D unresolved. The CDR3 is made up of 15 amino acids. The ends were cut back, 1 base at V and 8 bases at J, with 18 bases in the middle. CDR1 DFQATT and CDR2 SNEGSKA come from the germline V gene (reference sequence). CDR3 in DNA: TGCAGTGCTAGAGGGGGATTAAGGTTACGGGACATTCAGTACTTC. Translation gives CSARGGLRLRDIQYF.

This clonotype has just one count. The chain links TRBV29-1 to TRBJ2-2; possibly TRBD1 or TRBD2 for D (5 bases each). Germline V gives CDR1 SQVTM, CDR2 ANQGSEA. V dropped 5 bases and J dropped 4 bases, with 11 bases sitting between them. The CDR3 has 13 residues. This CDR3 reads CSVLRDGTGELFF. DNA for the CDR3: TGCAGCGTTTTACGGGACGGCACCGGGGAGCTGTTTTTT.

This rearrangement joins TRBV6-6 to TRBJ2-1; weak D call: TRBD2 (5 bases). This CDR3 spans 15 amino acids. Trimming removed 0 bases from V and 8 bases from J, with 14 bases in between. CDR1 is MNHNY, CDR2 SVGAGI, per germline (reference sequence). CDR3 sequence: CASSYSLAGSYEQFF. CDR3 sequence (DNA): TGTGCCAGCAGTTACTCCCTAGCTGGGTCGTATGAGCAGTTCTTC.

This clonotype was recorded many times. The chain combines TRBV29-1 with TRBJ2-5, with D possibly being TRBD1 (8 bases). V shed 7 bases and J shed 1 base, with 19 bases lying between them. CDR1 and CDR2 from the germline V gene are SQVTM and ANQGSEA. CDR3 length: 15 residues. The CDR3 sequence is CSARHTGGAQETQYF. The CDR3 nucleotides are TGCAGCGCAAGACACACAGGGGGGGCCCAAGAGACCCAGTACTTC.

This clonotype occurred many times. The V call is TRBV7-2, the J call TRBJ2-5; the D call may be TRBD1 or TRBD2 (6 bases each). Germline values: CDR1 SGHTA, CDR2 FQGNSA. This CDR3 has 16 residues. V lost 1 base and J lost 0, with 12 bases in between. In DNA form, the CDR3 reads TGTGCCAGCAGCTTAGGGGGGCTAGCGCACCAAGAGACCCAGTACTTC. Its protein is CASSLGGLAHQETQYF.

The rearrangement joins TRBV24-1 to TRBJ2-3, with D unresolved. The CDR3 runs 11 residues. The V gene's germline CDR1 is KGHDR and CDR2 SFDVKD. V lost 3 bases, J lost 14 bases, and 11 bases lay in between. Here the CDR3 reads CATSDTAWRYF. CDR3 in DNA: TGTGCCACCAGTGATACTGCTTGGCGGTATTTT.